This T cell receptor beta chain comes out of a study of memory CD4+ T cells and cytomegalovirus serostatus. Study as a whole: Of the healthy Belgian adults, under 10 were CMV seropositive and about 24 seronegative.

Regarding the study as a whole: CMV serostatus prediction reached median AUC around 0.94, or 0.89 with US-trained model.

The sort gate was single viable CD3+CD4+CD8-CD45RO+ cells for memory CD4+ T cells. CD4+ T cells were isolated by positive magnetic selection. This clone was observed a handful of times. Its antigen is undetermined. Per the authors' pipeline: Out-of-frame sequences were removed, leaving around 2,000,000 distinct TCRbeta sequences. Only in-frame clones appear in the TCRdb table, and some are missing; sequencing was by immunoSEQ multiplex PCR. The DNA was the basis for D and trimming; V, J and clone size are from that table. Of 52,000 or so clones in the sample, roughly 79% were seen once. Sequencing input: memory CD4+ T cells from blood. The source is an adult in good health and CMV-seronegative.

The CDR3 region has the DNA TGCGCCAGCAGCCAAGCTAAGGCGGGACTAACTCCCTACGAGCAGTACTTC. Protein product: CASSQAKAGLTPYEQYF. This rearrangement joins TRBV4-1 to TRBJ2-7, with TRBD2 identical over 7 bases. CDR1 is MGHRA and CDR2 is YSYEKL in the germline V gene. Trimming removed 1 base from V and 2 bases from J; junction bases left unmatched: 11. The CDR3 is 17 residues long.